What follows are 27 T cell receptor beta chains derived from one specimen sequenced in a study of neurological immune-mediated disorders. TCRdb fed the 5' RACE reads into MiXCR, producing one record per CDR3 protein. The table records roughly 30,000 distinct CDR3 sequences, approximately 5% of them present only once. The specimen sequenced was CD4+ T cells from blood. These receptors were collected from a woman aged 45 to 65 in good health.

This clonotype was recorded many times. V gene TRBV7-8 combines with J gene TRBJ2-4; D may be TRBD2 (6 bases). V gave up 1 base and J gave up 0 bases, with 10 bases separating them. From germline, CDR1 is SGHVS and CDR2 FQNEAQ. This CDR3 is 16 amino acids long. DNA for the CDR3: TGTGCCAGCAGCTTAGGGCTGGGACTAGCCAAAAACATTCAGTACTTC. Translating it yields CASSLGLGLAKNIQYF. Complete variable domain (other parts from reference TRBV7-8 and TRBJ2-4): GAGVSQSPRYKVAKRGQDVALRCDPISGHVSLFWYQQALGQGPEFLTYFQNEAQLDKSGLPSDRFFAERPEGSVSTLKIQRTQQEDSAVYLCASSLGLGLAKNIQYFGAGTRLSVL.

This clonotype occurred many times. The chain carries TRBV3-1 and TRBJ2-5; D unresolved. The CDR3 is 14 amino acids. V was cut by 6 bases and J by 1 base, with 12 bases left in between. The germline V gene encodes CDR1 LGHDT and CDR2 YNNKEL (reference sequence). The CDR3 here is CASRSPPGQETQYF. CDR3 coding DNA: TGTGCCAGCAGATCCCCCCCTGGCCAAGAGACCCAGTACTTC.

This clonotype was observed many times. V is TRBV29-1 and J is TRBJ2-3; D is ambiguous. This CDR3 contains 12 residues. Deletions cut 4 bases from V and 4 bases from J, with 9 bases between. CDR1 is SQVTM, CDR2 ANQGSEA, per germline. This CDR3 reads CSVGAPPDTQYF. The CDR3 DNA sequence: TGCAGCGTTGGGGCCCCCCCAGATACGCAGTATTTT.

This clonotype was observed many times. V is TRBV3-1 and J is TRBJ1-4; tentatively, D is TRBD1 (5 bases). Germline CDR1 LGHDT, CDR2 YNNKEL (reference sequence). This CDR3 region has 15 residues. Trimming removed 3 bases at V and 7 bases at J, with 15 bases between. CDR3 region: CASSQGLLWSEKLFF. In DNA form, the CDR3 reads TGTGCCAGCAGCCAGGGGCTGTTGTGGAGTGAAAAACTGTTTTTT.

This clonotype was detected ten times or more. CDR3 amino acids: CASSPNGLNTEAFF. For the CDR3, the DNA is TGTGCCAGCAGCCCCAACGGATTAAACACTGAAGCTTTCTTT. The chain joins TRBV7-2 to TRBJ1-1, with unresolved D. Germline-derived CDR1 and CDR2 are SGHTA and FQGNSA. V was pared by 5 bases and J by 2 bases, with 12 bases between. The CDR3 is 14 residues long. Drawing the rest from reference TRBV7-2 and TRBJ1-1, the complete variable domain is GAGVSQSPSNKVTEKGKDVELRCDPISGHTALYWYRQSLGQGLEFLIYFQGNSAPDKSGLPSDRFSAERTGGSVSTLTIQRTQQEDSAVYLCASSPNGLNTEAFFGQGTRLTVV.

There are many counts of this clonotype. The chain is built from TRBV5-5 and TRBJ2-1; maybe TRBD1 (6 bases). Germline CDR1 and CDR2: SGHKS and YYEKEE (reference sequence). V lost 0 bases and J lost 4, with 11 bases in between. The length of the CDR3 is 15 residues. DNA of the CDR3: TGTGCCAGCAGCTTGGGGGCAGGGGAATACAATGAGCAGTTCTTC. This gives the protein CASSLGAGEYNEQFF.

This clonotype was seen just once. A junction end diverges from the germline sequence, so it may reflect a read error. The chain couples TRBV3-1 to TRBJ2-3; D is undetermined. Germline V gene data show CDR1 as LGHDT and CDR2 as YNNKEL (reference sequence). The CDR3 has 15 amino acids. For the CDR3, the DNA is TGTGCCAGCAGCCAGGGGTACAGAGGCACAGATACACAGTATTTT. Protein: CASSQGYRGTDTQYF.

This clonotype occurred many times. V usage is TRBV28 and J usage is TRBJ2-7; 10 nucleotides align to TRBD2. CDR1 and CDR2 (germline): MDHEN, SYDVKM. Trimming removed 4 bases from V and 2 bases from J; junction bases left unmatched: 8. The CDR3 spans 16 residues. CDR3 in amino acids: CASSSSGLAGAYEQYF. The CDR3 bases are TGTGCCAGCAGTTCTTCTGGGCTAGCGGGGGCCTACGAGCAGTACTTC. The full variable domain, completed using reference TRBV28 and TRBJ2-7, is DVKVTQSSRYLVKRTGEKVFLECVQDMDHENMFWYRQDPGLGLRLIYFSYDVKMKEKGDIPEGYSVSREKKERFSLILESASTNQTSMYLCASSSSGLAGAYEQYFGPGTRLTVT.

The chain is built from TRBV20-1 and TRBJ1-3, with 8 bases matching TRBD1. The CDR3 extends over 14 amino acids. Germline CDR1 DFQATT, CDR2 SNEGSKA (reference sequence). Losses at the gene ends were 4 bases for V and 0 bases for J; bases not matched to a gene: 2. CDR3 bases: TGCAGTGCTAAGGGGACAGGCTCTGGAAACACCATATATTTT. Translated: CSAKGTGSGNTIYF.

This clonotype has at least ten counts. The chain joins TRBV5-1 to TRBJ1-1; D is undetermined. The ends were cut back, 0 bases at V and 1 base at J, with 7 bases in the middle. The CDR3 runs 14 residues. From germline, CDR1 is SGHRS and CDR2 YFSETQ. Here the CDR3 reads CASSLERPNTEAFF. Written as DNA, the CDR3 is TGCGCCAGCAGCTTGGAACGGCCGAACACTGAAGCTTTCTTT.

This clonotype was recorded at least ten times. The gene calls are TRBV5-1 and TRBJ2-5; D ambiguous. V lost 2 bases and J 3 bases, leaving 5 bases between the germline ends. The CDR3 loop spans 12 amino acids. The V gene's germline CDR1 is SGHRS and CDR2 YFSETQ. The CDR3 region has the DNA TGCGCCAGCAGCTTCAGCGAAGAGACCCAGTACTTC. It translates to CASSFSEETQYF.

Many counts were recorded for this clonotype. J is TRBJ2-7 and V is TRBV6-6; D perhaps matches TRBD1 (6 bases). Between the trimmed V and J ends, which lost 0 bases and 3 bases, there was a span of 12 bases. The CDR3 has 15 residues. Per germline, CDR1 MNHNY and CDR2 SVGAGI (reference sequence). CDR3 bases: TGTGCCAGCAGTTACTCGGACAGTTACCTCTACGAGCAGTACTTC. This translates into CASSYSDSYLYEQYF.

This clonotype is medium-sized (0.01 to 0.1%) by share. The chain is built from TRBV5-1 and TRBJ1-5; tentatively, D is TRBD1 (5 bases). CDR1 SGHRS and CDR2 YFSETQ come from the germline V gene. V dropped 2 bases and J dropped 1 base, with 10 bases sitting between them. The CDR3 is made up of 15 amino acids. CDR3 in amino acids: CASSFAGESNQPQHF. The CDR3 nucleotides read TGCGCCAGCAGCTTCGCGGGGGAGAGCAATCAGCCCCAGCATTTT.

This clonotype has a count of ten or more. The CDR3 bases are TGTGCCATCAGTGAGTCGAACGCTGGGAACCCCCAGCATTTT. This gives the protein CAISESNAGNPQHF. The chain employs TRBV10-3 and TRBJ1-5; D gene uncertain. V shed 0 bases and J shed 10 bases, with 13 bases lying between them. Germline assignment: CDR1 ENHRY and CDR2 SYGVKD. This CDR3 has 14 amino acids.

This clonotype was seen many times. The chain couples TRBV5-1 to TRBJ1-3, with unresolved D. CDR3 length: 16 amino acids. V lost 4 bases to trimming and J lost 4 bases, with 18 bases between them. CDR1 SGHRS and CDR2 YFSETQ come from the germline V gene. CDR3 protein: CASSPESVGGGNTIYF. The CDR3 DNA is TGCGCCAGCAGCCCGGAGTCGGTCGGCGGGGGAAACACCATATATTTT.

Ten or more counts support this clonotype. The chain carries TRBV6-4 and TRBJ2-7, with D perhaps matching TRBD1 (6 bases). Per the germline V gene, CDR1 is MRHNA and CDR2 is SNTAGT. This CDR3 has 13 amino acids. The V end was cut by 6 bases, the J end by 3 bases, with 12 bases between. The CDR3 loop reads CASSRGQNYEQYF. DNA of the CDR3: TGTGCCAGCAGCCGAGGACAGAACTACGAGCAGTACTTC.

Many counts were recorded for this clonotype. The genes are TRBV7-7 and TRBJ2-1; 7 nucleotides align to TRBD2. CDR1 and CDR2 (germline): SSHAT, FNYEAQ (reference sequence). This CDR3 is 15 amino acids long. V shed 4 bases, J shed 6 bases, and the junction held 9 bases outside the gene matches. CDR3 residues: CASSSGGGGSNEQFF. DNA of the CDR3: TGTGCCAGCAGCTCCGGCGGGGGAGGTAGCAATGAGCAGTTCTTC. The whole variable domain, filled in from reference TRBV7-7 and TRBJ2-1, reads GAGVSQSPRYKVTKRGQDVTLRCDPISSHATLYWYQQALGQGPEFLTYFNYEAQPDKSGLPSDRFSAERPEGSISTLTIQRTEQRDSAMYRCASSSGGGGSNEQFFGPGTRLTVL.

This clonotype was counted only a few times. The V and J genes are TRBV30 and TRBJ1-1; D call uncertain. Trimming took off 6 bases at V and 1 base at J, with 15 bases between the two ends. The germline V gene has CDR1 GTSNPN and CDR2 SVGIG (reference sequence). The CDR3 is made up of 14 amino acids. Here the CDR3 reads CACPKRDSNTEAFF. CDR3 in DNA: TGTGCCTGCCCAAAGAGGGATTCGAACACTGAAGCTTTCTTT.

The table lists this clonotype with many counts. The rearrangement joins TRBV7-6 to TRBJ1-5; the D gene is possibly TRBD1 (6 bases). The germline V gene encodes CDR1 SGHVS and CDR2 FNYEAQ. Deletions cut 1 base from V and 7 bases from J, with 8 bases between. There are 13 residues in the CDR3. In DNA form, the CDR3 reads TGTGCCAGCAGCTTAGGGGGGGCCCAGCCCCAGCATTTT. It encodes CASSLGGAQPQHF.

The table lists this clonotype with a few counts. At one boundary the junction diverges from the germline segment, which might be a read error. V gene TRBV9 combines with J gene TRBJ2-7, with TRBD1 matching 7 bases. The germline V gene encodes CDR1 SGDLS and CDR2 YYNGEE. The CDR3 length is 15 residues. The CDR3 DNA is TGTGTCAGCAGCGTAGGCGACAGGGCGGACTACGAGCAGTACTTC. Protein sequence: CVSSVGDRADYEQYF.

This clonotype was observed many times. The J gene is TRBJ1-1, the V gene TRBV5-1, with D possibly being TRBD1 (5 bases). V lost 0 bases, J lost 1 base, and 7 bases lay in between. The CDR3 is 14 residues long. Germline-derived CDR1 and CDR2 are SGHRS and YFSETQ. Written as DNA, the CDR3 is TGCGCCAGCAGCTTGGCCGACAGGAACACTGAAGCTTTCTTT. It encodes CASSLADRNTEAFF. Complete variable domain (other parts from reference TRBV5-1 and TRBJ1-1): KAGVTQTPRYLIKTRGQQVTLSCSPISGHRSVSWYQQTPGQGLQFLFEYFSETQRNKGNFPGRFSGRQFSNSRSEMNVSTLELGDSALYLCASSLADRNTEAFFGQGTRLTVV.

This clonotype was observed many times. This chain uses TRBV9 with TRBJ2-2; tentative D call: TRBD2 (6 bases). Germline CDR1 reads SGDLS; CDR2 reads YYNGEE. V was cut by 0 bases and J by 5 bases, with 14 bases left in between. The CDR3 extends over 16 amino acids. DNA for the CDR3: TGTGCCAGCAGCGTAGCTGGAGGGGCGAGGACCGGGGAGCTGTTTTTT. This encodes CASSVAGGARTGELFF.

This clonotype was found many times. The DNA for the CDR3 is TGTGCCAGCAGTTCCGGGACAGGGTTTTTTCAGCCCCAGCATTTT. It codes for CASSSGTGFFQPQHF. This chain joins TRBV28 and TRBJ1-5, with TRBD1 matching 9 bases. The CDR3 has 15 amino acids. J was trimmed by 6 bases and V by 4 bases; bases with no gene match: 7. The germline CDR1 and CDR2 sequences are MDHEN and SYDVKM.

By its share, this clonotype is medium-sized. The chain employs TRBV29-1 and TRBJ1-1; D unresolved. CDR1 and CDR2 from the germline V gene are SQVTM and ANQGSEA. Between the trimmed V and J ends, which lost 8 bases and 1 base, there was a span of 20 bases. This CDR3 spans 15 amino acids. The CDR3 nucleotides are TGCAGCCTCGCTAAGACCAGGAATACGAACACTGAAGCTTTCTTT. It codes for CSLAKTRNTNTEAFF. The full variable domain, its missing parts supplied by reference TRBV29-1 and TRBJ1-1, is SAVISQKPSRDICQRGTSLTIQCQVDSQVTMMFWYRQQPGQSLTLIATANQGSEATYESGFVIDKFPISRPNLTFSTLTVSNMSPEDSSIYLCSLAKTRNTNTEAFFGQGTRLTVV.

The table lists this clonotype with many counts. The CDR3 DNA reads as TGTGCCAGCGGTTGGACTAGCGGAGAGACCCAGTACTTC. Protein sequence: CASGWTSGETQYF. The J gene is TRBJ2-5, the V gene TRBV7-2; 10 nucleotides align to TRBD2. This CDR3 has 13 residues. Germline loops: CDR1 SGHTA, CDR2 FQGNSA. The junction had 4 bases not matched to a gene; V was cut back by 8 bases and J by 4 bases.

This clonotype was observed many times. The chain links TRBV7-2 to TRBJ2-7; D not resolved. The V and J ends lost 4 bases and 1 base respectively, with 8 bases between them. The CDR3 contains 13 residues. CDR1 is SGHTA, CDR2 FQGNSA, per germline. CDR3 coding DNA: TGTGCCAGCAGCTCCGGTTGGTCCTACGAGCAGTACTTC. It encodes CASSSGWSYEQYF.

This clonotype occurred many times. V gene TRBV28 combines with J gene TRBJ1-5; 7 bases are shared with TRBD1. This CDR3 spans 20 amino acids. With 4 bases clipped from V and 0 bases from J, the junction kept 18 bases outside the gene matches. Germline V gene data show CDR1 as MDHEN and CDR2 as SYDVKM. The CDR3 protein is CASSYNPGQRAKNSNQPQHF. As DNA, the CDR3 is TGTGCCAGCAGTTACAATCCGGGACAGAGGGCTAAAAATAGCAATCAGCCCCAGCATTTT.